This T cell receptor beta chain was profiled in a study of human T cells and chemical hapten exposure. About the research overall: DPC (0.01%) was patch tested on the upper back and read at 6 days.

The V gene's germline CDR1 is MDHEN and CDR2 SYDVKM. The length of the CDR3 is 12 residues. Trimming removed 5 bases from V and 11 bases from J, with 13 bases in between. TCRdb analysed the RACE reads with MiXCR anew, one entry per CDR3 protein. The sample has 85,000 to 100,000 distinct CDR3 sequences; about an eighth are singletons. Regarding time point: patch test 1, 2 weeks after DPC sensitization. Documented treatment: therapeutic diphenylcyclopropenone sensitization with weekly scalp DPC. The clonotype originates from a woman between 40 and 50 years old with alopecia areata. Some clones in this sample may be carry-over from other donors' samples. The chain combines TRBV28 with TRBJ1-5; D unresolved. The source material was whole blood, sampled in connection with sensitization to the hapten diphenylcyclopropenone (DPC). The CDR3: CASSDPLKSQHF. The CDR3 DNA reads as TGTGCCAGCAGTGATCCTCTCAAGTCCCAGCATTTT.